The 7 T cell receptor beta chains below come from one sample, sequenced in a study of CD8 T cells in ankylosing spondylitis. One entry per CDR3 protein results from TCRdb running MiXCR on the 5' RACE reads. The sample has roughly 120,000 distinct CDR3 sequences, roughly 15% seen once; the top ten hold under 3%. Material for sequencing was blood, either unsorted or a sorted T cell fraction (not recorded which). All receptors derive from a female donor with ankylosing spondylitis or in good health (not recorded which).

V is TRBV29-1 and J is TRBJ2-7; D gene uncertain. Germline values: CDR1 SQVTM, CDR2 ANQGSEA. CDR3 size: 9 residues. Trimming shortened V by 8 bases and J by 4 bases, and 6 bases separated the two germline ends. CDR3 coding DNA: TGCAGCCCCATTTACGAGCAGTACTTC. Translation gives CSPIYEQYF.

V is TRBV6-1 and J is TRBJ2-2, with TRBD2 matching over 9 bases. Trimming at V came to 5 bases and at J to 7 bases, leaving 8 bases not matched to a gene. The CDR3 is 15 amino acids. Germline V CDR1 and CDR2: MNHNS, SASEGT. CDR3 sequence: CASSLAGTSIGELFF. The CDR3 coding sequence is TGTGCCAGCAGTCTCGCCGGGACTAGCATCGGGGAGCTGTTTTTT.

The rearrangement uses TRBV5-1 and TRBJ2-5, with 8 bases identical to TRBD1. Trimming removed 0 bases from V and 4 bases from J; junction bases left unmatched: 8. The CDR3 covers 16 residues. The germline V gene encodes CDR1 SGHRS and CDR2 YFSETQ. In nucleotides, the CDR3 is TGCGCCAGCAGCTTGGAAGTGGCAGGGGGCACAGAGACCCAGTACTTC. Protein sequence: CASSLEVAGGTETQYF.

Details on this clonotype: One junction end disagrees with the germline gene, perhaps due to a read error. The V call is TRBV20-1, the J call TRBJ2-1, with 10 bases fitting TRBD2. Germline CDR1 DFQATT, CDR2 SNEGSKA (reference sequence). The CDR3 totals 14 residues. The CDR3 region is CNASGSSSYNEQFF. The CDR3, as DNA: TGCAATGCTAGCGGGAGTAGCTCCTACAATGAGCAGTTCTTC.

This clonotype was detected ten times or more. The chain combines TRBV20-1 with TRBJ1-2; D is unresolved. Germline V gene sequence: CDR1 DFQATT, CDR2 SNEGSKA (reference sequence). The CDR3 length is 11 residues. Between the trimmed V and J ends, which lost 6 bases and 2 bases, there was a span of 7 bases. This CDR3 is CSAEGNYGYTF. The CDR3 DNA follows: TGCAGTGCGGAAGGAAACTATGGCTACACCTTC.

This clonotype was picked up many times. V and J are TRBV27 and TRBJ1-1, with D tentatively TRBD1 (5 bases). The length of the CDR3 is 14 residues. The germline gives CDR1 MNHEY, CDR2 SMNVEV (reference sequence). V lost 0 bases and J 2 bases, leaving 7 bases between the germline ends. The CDR3 spells CASSLSRGNTEAFF. In DNA, the CDR3 is TGTGCCAGCAGTTTATCGAGGGGCAACACTGAAGCTTTCTTT.

Only a few counts were recorded for this clonotype. This chain uses TRBV7-2 with TRBJ2-7, with 8 bases that match TRBD1. The V segment lost 1 base and the J segment 3 bases; nucleotides outside the gene matches: 2. This CDR3 comprises 14 residues. Germline CDR1 SGHTA, CDR2 FQGNSA. Written as DNA, the CDR3 is TGTGCCAGCAGCTTAGGGACAGGGCACTACGAGCAGTACTTC. Translating it yields CASSLGTGHYEQYF. The whole variable domain, remainder taken from reference TRBV7-2 and TRBJ2-7, is GAGVSQSPSNKVTEKGKDVELRCDPISGHTALYWYRQSLGQGLEFLIYFQGNSAPDKSGLPSDRFSAERTGGSVSTLTIQRTQQEDSAVYLCASSLGTGHYEQYFGPGTRLTVT.